The 6 T cell receptor beta chains below were found in one sample sequenced in a study of control samples from healthy donors and cancer patients. Sequenced by immunoSEQ multiplex PCR; TCRdb stores in-frame clones only, minus some. The sample has about 96,000 clones; more than 80% are singletons. What was sequenced was blood. Receptor source: a young man in good health.

The chain carries TRBV19 and TRBJ1-5; D might be TRBD1 (6 bases). Trimming left V 6 bases short and J 0 bases short, with 12 bases between. CDR1 and CDR2 from the germline V gene are LNHDA and SQIVND (reference sequence). The CDR3 has 15 residues. The CDR3 is CASRDRMNSNQPQHF. CDR3 bases: TGTGCCAGTAGGGACAGAATGAATAGCAATCAGCCCCAGCATTTT.

This clone was detected only once. The J gene is TRBJ2-1, the V gene TRBV7-2, with 7 bases identical to TRBD2. Per the germline V gene, CDR1 is SGHTA and CDR2 is FQGNSA. V lost 0 bases and J lost 6; bases outside the gene matches: 2. The CDR3 runs to 14 residues. The chain's CDR3 is CASSLAGGANEQFF. DNA of the CDR3: TGTGCCAGCAGCTTAGCGGGAGGGGCCAATGAGCAGTTCTTC.

The chain joins TRBV29-1 to TRBJ1-5; TRBD1 might be the D (6 bases). CDR3 length: 14 residues. V lost 8 bases and J lost 0, with 14 bases in between. Germline loops: CDR1 SQVTM, CDR2 ANQGSEA. In nucleotides, the CDR3 is TGCAGCTATTCACAGGGTTATAGCAATCAGCCCCAGCATTTT. This sequence encodes CSYSQGYSNQPQHF.

The chain couples TRBV15 to TRBJ1-5; no firm D call. Trimming removed 5 bases from V and 7 bases from J, with 9 bases in between. CDR1 is LNHNV, CDR2 YYDKDF, per germline (reference sequence). This CDR3 has 12 amino acids. In DNA form, the CDR3 reads TGTGCCACCAGCGTGGATGTCCAGCCCCAGCATTTT. Protein sequence: CATSVDVQPQHF.

The V call is TRBV4-2, the J call TRBJ1-1, with D maybe TRBD1 (6 bases). CDR1 and CDR2 from the germline V gene are LGHNA and YNFKEQ. The CDR3 sequence is 14 residues long. V lost 4 bases to trimming and J lost 3 bases, with 12 bases between them. CDR3: CASSPSRGDTEAFF. CDR3 in DNA: TGTGCCAGCAGCCCGTCCAGGGGAGACACTGAAGCTTTCTTT.

This clone has a single count. The chain uses TRBV6-2 or TRBV6-3 and TRBJ1-5; D gene ambiguous. Germline values: CDR1 MNHEY, CDR2 SVGEGT. With 2 bases removed from V and 5 bases from J, the gap between germline ends came to 10 bases. The CDR3 is 14 residues long. The DNA of the CDR3 is TGTGCCAGCAGTTACATCAGTACGGATCAGCCCCAGCATTTT. Translation gives CASSYISTDQPQHF.